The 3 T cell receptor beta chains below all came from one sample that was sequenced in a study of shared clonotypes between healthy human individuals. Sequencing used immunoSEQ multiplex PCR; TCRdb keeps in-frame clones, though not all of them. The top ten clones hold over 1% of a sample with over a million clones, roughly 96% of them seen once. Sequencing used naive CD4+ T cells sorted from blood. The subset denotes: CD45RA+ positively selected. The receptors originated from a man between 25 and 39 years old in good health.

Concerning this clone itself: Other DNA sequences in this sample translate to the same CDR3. CDR3 nucleotides: TGTGCCAGCAGCTCAGACAGGGGGGAGACCCAGTACTTC. Protein product: CASSSDRGETQYF. The chain couples TRBV7-7 to TRBJ2-5; 9 nucleotides match TRBD1. Trimming at V came to 4 bases and at J to 5 bases, leaving 2 bases not matched to a gene. The CDR3 sequence is 13 residues long. Per germline, CDR1 SSHAT and CDR2 FNYEAQ (reference sequence).

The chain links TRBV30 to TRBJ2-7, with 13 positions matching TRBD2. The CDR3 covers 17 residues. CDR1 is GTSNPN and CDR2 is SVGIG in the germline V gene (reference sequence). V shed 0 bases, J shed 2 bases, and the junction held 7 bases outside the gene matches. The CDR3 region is CAWSVGRTSGSPYEQYF. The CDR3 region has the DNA TGTGCCTGGAGTGTAGGAAGGACTAGCGGGAGCCCCTACGAGCAGTACTTC.

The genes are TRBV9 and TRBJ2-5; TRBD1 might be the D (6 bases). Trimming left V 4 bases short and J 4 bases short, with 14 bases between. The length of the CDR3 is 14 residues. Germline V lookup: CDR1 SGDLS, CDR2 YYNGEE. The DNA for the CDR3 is TGTGCCAGCAGCCCACTACAGGGAGTAGAGACCCAGTACTTC. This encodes CASSPLQGVETQYF.